This TCR beta chain was identified during a study of blood T cells in healthy people across ages. Germline V gene sequence: CDR1 SGHTA, CDR2 FQGNSA. CDR3 length: 14 amino acids. A second PCR of about 7 to 12 cycles used a sample-barcoded 5' primer and a J-beta primer mix. TCRdb re-derived calls from the 5' RACE reads in MiXCR, one entry per CDR3 protein. The table lists hundreds of thousands of distinct CDR3 sequences, more than 45% of them singletons. The V and J genes are TRBV7-2 and TRBJ2-7; D not resolved. Gene TRBJ2-5 matches the end of the DNA better, so the J call may be wrong. The sequence was obtained from a man aged 25-40 years in good health. Sequenced: blood. CDR3 amino acids: CASSFDRSVETQYF. The CDR3 DNA is TGTGCCAGCAGCTTTGACCGTAGTGTGGAGACCCAGTACTTC.